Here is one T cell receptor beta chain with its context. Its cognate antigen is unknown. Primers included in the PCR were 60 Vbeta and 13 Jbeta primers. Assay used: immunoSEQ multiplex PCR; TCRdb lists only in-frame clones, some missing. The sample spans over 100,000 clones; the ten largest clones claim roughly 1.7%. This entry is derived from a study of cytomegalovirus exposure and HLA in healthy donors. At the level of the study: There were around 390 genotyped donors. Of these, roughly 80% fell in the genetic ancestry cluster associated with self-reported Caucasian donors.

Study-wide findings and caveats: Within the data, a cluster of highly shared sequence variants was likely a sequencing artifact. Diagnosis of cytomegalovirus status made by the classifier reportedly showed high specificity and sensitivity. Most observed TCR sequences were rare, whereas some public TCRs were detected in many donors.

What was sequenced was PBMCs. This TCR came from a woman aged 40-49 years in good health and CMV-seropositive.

CDR3 coding DNA: TGCGCCAGCAGCCAAGATTCCCTTGGGGGGGGTTATGGCTACACCTTC. This encodes CASSQDSLGGGYGYTF. V is TRBV4-1 and J is TRBJ1-2; D might be TRBD1 (5 bases). CDR1 is MGHRA, CDR2 YSYEKL, per germline. V was shortened by 0 bases and J by 5 bases, with 16 bases between the two germline ends. The CDR3 consists of 16 residues.